The source of this T cell receptor (beta chain) is a study of cytomegalovirus exposure and HLA in healthy donors (dated by TCRdb to the late 2010s). About the full investigation: An earlier analysis of several hundred of the donors reported 276 Gb of sequence data and around 120 million unique TCR beta sequences obtained from 150 million to 200 million T cells. An early release that covered 640 HLA-typed donors contained approximately 300 gigabases of sequencing data and about 93 million unique TCR sequences. Among the roughly 410 genotyped donors, around 81% belonged to the genetic ancestry cluster associated with self-reported Caucasian donors. The aim of the study was to test whether cataloging public T cell receptors could identify signatures of past pathogen exposure. The study profiled the T cell repertoires of 666 subjects by immunosequencing and related them to cytomegalovirus serostatus. A separate validation cohort of roughly 130 different subjects was used in addition to the roughly 670-subject first cohort. To predict cytomegalovirus infection status, the study brought together high-throughput TCR immunosequencing, statistical association of individual TCRs with disease status, and machine learning. A later analysis re-examined previously published TCR beta repertoires from more than 600 donors and added high-resolution HLA genotyping to investigate patterns of TCR occurrence. In the later analysis, no new phenotypic data were used to find candidate immune exposures; instead, reliance was placed on TCR beta sequences and their occurrence across donors. To decide whether each TCR beta V gene segment behaved as functional or pseudogenic, an earlier analysis of 587 of the donors relied on high-throughput TCR beta sequencing. Alongside the repertoire data, information on donor age, sex, ethnicity and CMV serostatus was compiled. Genome-wide SNP genotypes for about three fifths of the roughly 670 donors were used in a later genetic analysis, which treated that subset as a discovery cohort. All discovery cohort repertoires had been generated using a single sequencing platform. Both class I and class II loci were covered by HLA typing, at four-digit resolution. Typing coverage varied by locus: about 629-630 donors for A, B, C, DRB1 and DQB1; roughly 500 for DQA1; about 600 for DPA1; some 470 for DPB1. Roughly five DR-DQ haplotypes were treated as single units for association and clustering because of strong linkage in the cohort. Among some 400 genotyped donors of the cohort, an average of approximately 200,000 unique TCR beta nucleotide sequences was sequenced per donor, of which approximately 18% were non-productive. Summary of the overall study and its limitations: It was suggested by the authors that the approach could potentially be generalized to other disease states and immunological phenotypes. In a later genetic analysis, a missense DCLRE1C variant was associated with V-gene and J-gene trimming of TCR beta chains, and the association was replicated in an independent cohort. When HLA alleles, especially DR and DQ, strongly co-occurred, TCR associations were difficult to assign to individual alleles. A group of highly shared sequence variants was considered likely to be a technical artifact of the sequencing pipeline. In this cohort, only TCR beta chains were sequenced, and detectable features were limited by the absence of alpha or paired-chain data. An earlier analysis of approximately 530 of the donors showed that most TCR beta V segments appeared in productive rearrangements either about 90% or about 30% of the time, which broadly matched IMGT annotations. In a later analysis, the rate of TCR association differed among HLA loci, with DRB1 alleles having the most associated TCRs and HLA-C alleles having the fewest. Because the 87-base-pair reads could not distinguish some IMGT-functional V segments, including TRBV6-2 and TRBV6-3, those segments were excluded. Correlated functional status among segregating V segments might be attributable to linkage disequilibrium, but an unknown experimental factor could not be ruled out. In a later genetic analysis, fewer N-insertions in productive TCRs were reported among donors in an Asian-associated ancestry cluster than the roughly 670-donor mean. While some public TCRs were present in many individuals, most TCR sequences turned up only very rarely across donors. According to a later analysis, parvovirus B19, influenza, CMV and Epstein-Barr virus appeared linked to several top co-occurrence clusters. The earlier analysis of a few hundred of the donors excluded approximately 15 rarely observed V segments, including chromosome 9 orphons, because counts were too low. A further reported finding was that TCR beta sequences accurately predicted the HLA-A and HLA-B alleles for most subjects in the first cohort. Immune exposure information for the cohort was limited to CMV serostatus. Three of the identified cytomegalovirus-associated TCR beta chains were confirmed in vitro to be specific for cytomegalovirus antigens. The presence/absence analyses assumed that sequencing depth was roughly uniform across donors, and that assumption may not be true. Because HLA typing was unavailable for some donors at each locus, only the typed subset was used in association tests. A total of about 150 TCR beta chains were listed by the study as associated with cytomegalovirus. In a later analysis, HLA-associated TCR beta chains were found to be more clonally expanded and to have lower generation probabilities than equally common non-associated chains. Cytomegalovirus status was reported to be diagnosed by the classifier with high specificity and sensitivity in both the original and validation cohorts. Specific HLA alleles were associated with 16,951 TCR beta sequences at a false discovery rate of 0.05 in a later analysis. According to a later analysis, most CMV-associated TCR beta chains appeared to be HLA-restricted, and the HLA associations seemed to be driven largely by CMV exposure.

In total, roughly 710 healthy bone marrow donors made up the cohort. Cohort members were all nominally healthy when sampled, although unrecorded immune exposures were likely present. The donor was CMV seropositive and was included in the group of 290 or so seropositive cohort members. A peripheral blood sample was collected from each donor, and TCR beta sequencing was performed on peripheral blood mononuclear cells. The Qiagen DNeasy Blood Extraction Kit was used to extract genomic DNA from the blood cell samples. The library was built by means of the immunoSEQ multiplex PCR assay. For the multiplex PCR, a mixture combining 60 forward primers for TCR Vbeta segments and 13 reverse primers for TCR Jbeta segments was used. The CDR3 region of rearranged TCR beta genes was amplified from genomic DNA with a multiplex PCR assay. Amplified TCR beta libraries were sequenced as 87-base-pair reads on the Illumina HiSeq System. Concerning the study's data processing: A later analysis tallied about 77 million unique TCR beta chains across the 666 repertoires, and around 9.9 million of those chains were shared by two or more donors. Raw reads were error-corrected and collapsed into unique sequences by a nearest-neighbor algorithm in which closely related sequences were merged to remove PCR and sequencing errors. To assign V, D and J gene segments, CDR3 sequences were aligned to IMGT reference sequences. For a sequence to be retained, at least a six-nucleotide match to both a V gene segment and a J gene segment was required. A rearrangement was called productive if the CDR3 had no stop codons and remained in frame with V and J, and every other rearrangement was called non-productive. CDR3 was defined by IMGT convention, running from the second conserved V-encoded cysteine to the conserved J-encoded phenylalanine. The earlier analysis of 450 to 750 of the donors excluded any sequence lacking an unambiguous match to a single V gene segment. An earlier analysis of fewer than 650 of the donors classified V segments as functional when productive rearrangements were above 56.7% and as segregating when the standard deviation between donors was above 5%. A statistical classification framework was built to diagnose cytomegalovirus status from the catalog of TCR beta chain sequences. In a later analysis, V and J genes were assigned by comparing TCR nucleotide sequences against IMGT/GENE-DB human TR gene sequences. The TCRdist pipeline was used in a later analysis to assign CDR3 sequences and most-parsimonious VDJ recombination scenarios. In a later analysis, every TCR beta chain was defined by the combination of its CDR3 amino acid sequence and its V-gene family, and reads without a unique V-gene family were dropped. In a later analysis, approximately 640 highly shared, low-generation-probability nucleotide sequences were removed to address suspected cross-contamination and a sequencing artifact. In a later analysis, a clonal expansion index was calculated for each public chain from normalized within-repertoire ranks of inferred template counts. A later analysis computed generation probabilities with a VDJ recombination model fitted to out-of-frame rearrangements, and checked the results against IGoR. Hypergeometric tests were used in a later analysis to score TCR-TCR, TCR-HLA and TCR-CMV co-occurrence, with a repertoire-size bias correction applied to the TCR pairs. To estimate false discovery rates, a later analysis permuted the HLA or CMV assignments 20 times. In a later analysis, co-occurring TCRs were grouped using DBSCAN, and TCRdist sequence similarity was added for clustering within HLA-allele-positive subsets. Repertoires with fewer than 30,000 or more than 120,000 public chains were left out of co-occurrence clustering, as were five repertoires with anomalous nucleotide sharing. The table comes from immuneACCESS by way of TCRdb, which keeps in-frame sequences with V and J called. Part of the clones is missing from these tables; in studies checked, under half for an unresolved V gene and the rest for unknown reasons. V and J calls plus clone size are reproduced from that table; the DNA served to infer D and trimming. The sample's own table lists tens of thousands of clones. The ten largest clones add up to over 10% of the sample.

A word on this clone: Its antigen remains undetermined.

Reading from cysteine to phenylalanine, the CDR3 counts 13 amino acids. Just the 39-base CDR3 DNA is kept, in frame starting at base 1. Cut back by 4 bases and 5 bases, the V and J ends lie 11 bases apart. From the germline V gene (reference sequence), CDR1 is SEHNR and CDR2 is FQNEAQ. The source of this sequence is a man in his late teens or twenties in good health and CMV-seropositive. The sequencing input was PBMCs. The sequence links TRBV7-9 to TRBJ1-2; a tentative D match to TRBD1 spans 5 bases. The nucleotides are TGTGCCAGCAGCTCTGACAGCTTATATGGCTACACCTTC. This encodes CASSSDSLYGYTF.